Included here is one T cell receptor (beta chain) sequence, with context. CDR1 MNHEY and CDR2 SVGEGT come from the germline V gene. V was cut by 5 bases and J by 2 bases, with 6 bases left in between. The CDR3 is 13 amino acids. Using its own MiXCR run on the RT-PCR reads, TCRdb lists one record per CDR3 protein. This table has some 570,000 distinct CDR3 sequences, approximately 10% appearing once. These data come from a study of response to subunit inactivated influenza vaccine. These data were likewise used in another study, on T cells expressing NK-cell markers. According to that study: With UMIs, 5'RACE template switching was used to make TCR beta cDNA.

The source of this sequence is a middle-aged man who received an inactivated influenza vaccine. V and J are TRBV6-2 or TRBV6-3 and TRBJ2-2; D is unresolved. This specimen consisted of PBMCs from blood, obtained on the day of vaccination. For the CDR3, the DNA is TGTGCCAGCAGTCACCTCAACACCGGGGAGCTGTTTTTT. It codes for CASSHLNTGELFF.